Listed below are T cell receptor beta chains from one sample, sequenced in a study of shared clonotypes between healthy human individuals. Profiling relied on immunoSEQ multiplex PCR, and the TCRdb table lists in-frame clones only, not all of them. In the table there are 1,400,000 or so clones, around 98.5% of which are singletons. The sample consisted of naive CD4+ T cells sorted from blood. The receptors originated from a man aged 30-40 years in good health. Each CDR3 is given with its conserved first and last residue. A D gene is named only where the DNA matches it firmly. Clone size is not always given. Where it is, it says once, few, many or a class for expanded clones.

j_call,clone_size,d_call,v_call,cdr3_nt,cdr3_aa
TRBJ2-2,.,TRBD2,TRBV19,TGTGCCAGTAGTACGGGGAGGGGCACCGGGGAGCTGTTTTTT,CASSTGRGTGELFF
TRBJ1-2,.,.,TRBV4-3,TGCGCCAGCAGCCAAGCGGGGGGCCCAAACTATGGCTACACCTTC,CASSQAGGPNYGYTF
TRBJ2-6,.,TRBD1,TRBV11-2,TGTGCCAGCAGCTTCCGGACAGGGGCCTCTGGGGCCAACGTCCTGACTTTC,CASSFRTGASGANVLTF
TRBJ2-4,.,.,TRBV28,TGTGCCAGCAGTTTCCAACCTCCCAAAAACATTCAGTACTTC,CASSFQPPKNIQYF
TRBJ2-1,once,TRBD2,TRBV5-4,TGTGCCAGCAGCTTGGAACTAGCGGGAGTTAAGCAGTTCTTC,CASSLELAGVKQFF
TRBJ2-5,.,TRBD1,TRBV11-2,TGTGCCAGCAGCCGGGACAGGGGAACGGGGGAGACCCAGTACTTC,CASSRDRGTGETQYF
TRBJ1-5,.,.,TRBV7-2,TGTGCCAGCAGCTTAGCGACGGGACCGCCCCAGCATTTT,CASSLATGPPQHF
TRBJ1-2,.,.,TRBV6-6,TGTGCCAGCAGTTTTCGGTTGGGGGAACGAGGTGGCTACACCTTC,CASSFRLGERGGYTF
TRBJ1-2,.,.,TRBV2,TGTGCCAGCAGTGCTGGGAATTTTAACTATGGCTACACCTTC,CASSAGNFNYGYTF
TRBJ1-1,once,TRBD1,TRBV25-1,TGTGCCAGCAGTGCGCCCGGGACAGTTCCTGAAGCTTTCTTT,CASSAPGTVPEAFF
TRBJ1-4,once,.,TRBV7-9,TGTGCCAGCAGCCTACCCACAACTAATGAAAAACTGTTTTTT,CASSLPTTNEKLFF
TRBJ1-1,.,.,TRBV12-2,TGTGCAAGTCGCTTCTCCGGGACAGTAATAATCCACGAAGCTTTCTTT,CASRFSGTVIIHEAFF
TRBJ1-2,.,TRBD1,TRBV28,TGTGCCAACAGGGGGGGACCTAACTATGGCTACACCTTC,CANRGGPNYGYTF
TRBJ1-1,.,.,TRBV19,TGTGCCAGTAGGAGTAGACAGACCCACACTGAAGCTTTCTTT,CASRSRQTHTEAFF
TRBJ2-1,.,TRBD2,TRBV5-1,TGCGCCAGCAGCTTTAGTAGCGGGAGTTACAATGAGCAGTTCTTC,CASSFSSGSYNEQFF
TRBJ1-4,.,.,TRBV13,TGTGCCAGCAGCTTACTTGCCAACCCAGGGGAAAAACTGTTTTTT,CASSLLANPGEKLFF
TRBJ2-1,.,.,TRBV27,TGTGCCAGCAGTTTGGGGAATGCCTATTACAATGAGCAGTTCTTC,CASSLGNAYYNEQFF
TRBJ1-5,.,.,TRBV7-2,TGTGCCAGCAGCCCATCCTCCAATAGCAATCAGCCCCAGCATTTT,CASSPSSNSNQPQHF
TRBJ1-1,.,.,TRBV14,TGTGCCAGCAGCCAAGAACATCTGGACACTGAAGCTTTCTTT,CASSQEHLDTEAFF
TRBJ2-7,.,TRBD2,TRBV5-1,TGCGCCAGCAGCTTGACGGGACTAGCGGGAGAGGCCGAGCAGTACTTC,CASSLTGLAGEAEQYF
TRBJ2-5,.,.,TRBV2,TGTGCCAGCAGTGAACAACAGCAAGAGACCCAGTACTTC,CASSEQQQETQYF
TRBJ2-7,.,TRBD2,TRBV7-2,TGTGCCAGCAGCTTAGTGTCACTAGCGGTCAGGGAGCAGTACTTC,CASSLVSLAVREQYF
TRBJ2-1,.,.,TRBV27,TGTGCCAGCAGTTCCAACTACAATGAGCAGTTCTTC,CASSSNYNEQFF